Listed here are 26 T cell receptor beta chains from one sample, sequenced in a study of yellow fever vaccine responses in identical twins. MiXCR was run by TCRdb on the RT-PCR reads, yielding one entry per CDR3 protein. The data show tens of thousands of distinct CDR3 sequences, around 77% seen once. The sample here was T cells from blood (PBMCs), unsorted or a sorted subset (not recorded which), taken before or after yellow fever vaccination (not recorded which). The receptors stem from a woman between 18 and 29 years old who received the yellow fever vaccine.

This clonotype was seen only once. This sequence joins TRBV6-1 and TRBJ1-2; 7 bases are a match to TRBD1. Per the germline V gene, CDR1 is MNHNS and CDR2 is SASEGT. This CDR3 contains 14 residues. V lost 2 bases to trimming and J lost 4 bases; unmatched junction nucleotides: 4. The CDR3 sequence: CASSEHGTVYGYTF. CDR3 DNA sequence: TGTGCCAGCAGTGAACACGGGACAGTCTATGGCTACACCTTC.

The rearrangement uses TRBV20-1 and TRBJ2-7; 10 positions agree with TRBD1. This CDR3 is built from 15 residues. Germline V CDR1 and CDR2: DFQATT, SNEGSKA (reference sequence). Trimming cost V 5 bases and J 5 bases; bases outside gene matches: 12. Here the CDR3 reads CSASTPDRGTHEQYV. The DNA of the CDR3 is TGCAGTGCTTCCACCCCGGACAGGGGGACCCACGAGCAGTACGTC.

This clonotype is a singleton in its sample. The chain links TRBV14 to TRBJ2-1, with TRBD2 matching over 7 bases. V lost 0 bases, J lost 5 bases, and 4 bases stayed unmatched. The CDR3 loop spans 15 amino acids. Germline-derived CDR1 and CDR2 are SGHDN and FVKESK. The CDR3 loop reads CASSQDFLADNEQFF. The DNA for the CDR3 is TGTGCCAGCAGCCAAGACTTCCTAGCGGACAATGAGCAGTTCTTC.

The chain joins TRBV5-1 to TRBJ1-2; 7 bases map to TRBD1. J was trimmed by 7 bases and V by 4 bases; bases with no gene match: 7. This CDR3 has 13 residues. Germline V gene lookup returns CDR1 SGHRS and CDR2 YFSETQ. CDR3 region: CASSRDSCCGYTF. CDR3 sequence (DNA): TGCGCCAGCAGCCGGGACAGCTGCTGTGGCTACACCTTC.

The V and J genes are TRBV19 and TRBJ1-1; unclear D gene. The CDR3 length is 13 residues. The V gene's germline CDR1 is LNHDA and CDR2 SQIVND (reference sequence). Trimming removed 2 bases at V and 0 bases at J, with 4 bases between. The CDR3 nucleotides read TGTGCCAGTAGTATAATCGTGAACACTGAAGCTTTCTTT. This translates into CASSIIVNTEAFF.

The CDR3 nucleotides are TGTGCCAGCAGCTTAACGGGCATGTCCTACGAGCAGTACTTC. Protein sequence: CASSLTGMSYEQYF. The chain combines TRBV7-3 with TRBJ2-7; D is ambiguous. V gave up 0 bases and J gave up 1 base, with 7 bases separating them. This CDR3 has 14 residues. In germline, CDR1 is SGHTA, CDR2 FQGTGA.

The chain has TRBV18 and TRBJ1-2, with TRBD1 as a possible D gene (6 bases). The CDR3 totals 12 residues. V was clipped by 6 bases and J by 8 bases, with 13 bases between them. The germline V gene has CDR1 KGHSH and CDR2 LQKENI. The CDR3 spells CASSPDRKGYTF. The CDR3 region has the DNA TGTGCCAGCTCCCCGGACAGAAAGGGCTACACCTTC.

This clonotype was counted once. V usage is TRBV24-1 and J usage is TRBJ1-1; 7 bases align to TRBD1. Trimming removed 7 bases from V and 4 bases from J; junction bases left unmatched: 5. The germline gives CDR1 KGHDR, CDR2 SFDVKD. The CDR3 runs to 13 residues. CDR3 residues: CATRNRGGTEAFF. The CDR3 DNA is TGTGCCACCAGAAACAGGGGTGGCACTGAAGCTTTCTTT.

The V call is TRBV11-3, the J call TRBJ2-1; 10 bases match TRBD2. The CDR3 extends over 15 amino acids. Germline CDR1 is SGHNT and CDR2 is YENEEA. V lost 4 bases, J lost 7 bases, and 7 bases stayed unmatched. The CDR3 protein is CASSSGLARLNEQFF. The CDR3 nucleotides are TGTGCCAGCAGCTCGGGACTAGCGAGGTTGAATGAGCAGTTCTTC.

Concerning this clonotype: Relative to the germline gene, one junction end is altered; a read error may explain this. The chain joins TRBV11-1 to TRBJ2-7; D ambiguous. Germline CDR1 and CDR2: SGHAT and FQDESV (reference sequence). The CDR3 is 12 residues long. The CDR3 DNA sequence: TGTGCCAGCAGCACGGGCCCCTACGAGGAGTACTTC. Its protein is CASSTGPYEEYF.

The V call is TRBV11-1, the J call TRBJ1-1, with 11 bases identical to TRBD1. V trimming: 5 bases; J trimming: 5 bases; junction bases outside the gene matches: 13. CDR3 length: 17 amino acids. The germline CDR1 and CDR2 sequences are SGHAT and FQDESV (reference sequence). CDR3: CASSPRPGTGGDTEAFF. DNA of the CDR3: TGTGCCAGCAGCCCACGTCCCGGGACAGGGGGTGATACTGAAGCTTTCTTT. Looking up the rest from reference TRBV11-1 and TRBJ1-1 gives the full variable domain: EAEVAQSPRYKITEKSQAVAFWCDPISGHATLYWYRQILGQGPELLVQFQDESVVDDSQLPKDRFSAERLKGVDSTLKIQPAELGDSAMYLCASSPRPGTGGDTEAFFGQGTRLTVV.

The chain carries TRBV18 and TRBJ2-7; 11 bases map to TRBD2. The CDR3 is 15 amino acids. Losses at the gene ends were 6 bases for V and 3 bases for J; bases not matched to a gene: 7. Germline V gives CDR1 KGHSH, CDR2 LQKENI. The CDR3 sequence is CASSQLAGVSYEQYV. The CDR3 DNA follows: TGTGCCAGCTCCCAACTAGCGGGGGTAAGCTACGAGCAGTACGTC.

This clonotype has more than one count but fewer than ten. The chain has TRBV20-1 and TRBJ1-6; D not resolved. The CDR3 is 10 amino acids. Per the germline V gene, CDR1 is DFQATT and CDR2 is SNEGSKA (reference sequence). The ends were cut back, 2 bases at V and 8 bases at J, with 1 base in the middle. This CDR3 reads CSARYSPLHF. CDR3 sequence (DNA): TGCAGTGCTAGATATTCACCCCTCCACTTT.

The V gene is TRBV18, the J gene TRBJ2-1, with D unresolved. This CDR3 is 16 amino acids long. Germline CDR1 is KGHSH and CDR2 is LQKENI. V was shortened by 0 bases and J by 4 bases, with 13 bases between the two germline ends. The CDR3 is CASSPPSGRGYNEQFF. In DNA form, the CDR3 reads TGTGCCAGCTCACCACCGTCGGGCCGTGGGTACAATGAGCAGTTCTTC.

A few counts support this clonotype. CDR3 nucleotides: TGCGCCAGCAGTGGCAGGGATAACACTGAAGCTTTCTTT. Encoded protein: CASSGRDNTEAFF. This sequence joins TRBV10-1 and TRBJ1-1, with a tentative D call TRBD1 (5 bases). The ends were cut back, 4 bases at V and 2 bases at J, with 8 bases in the middle. Germline loops: CDR1 WNHNN, CDR2 SYGVQD (reference sequence). This CDR3 is 13 amino acids long.

This clonotype came up a few times. This chain connects TRBV7-2 to TRBJ2-1; 7 positions agree with TRBD2. The CDR3 extends over 17 amino acids. V trimming: 0 bases; J trimming: 10 bases; junction bases outside the gene matches: 15. Per the germline V gene, CDR1 is SGHTA and CDR2 is FQGNSA. The CDR3 DNA is TGTGCCAGCAGCTTAGCGGGAACCGGGACTACAAGGGAAGAGCAGTTCTTC. This translates into CASSLAGTGTTREEQFF.

The chain carries TRBV11-1 and TRBJ2-7; TRBD1 matches at 10 bases. This CDR3 has 13 residues. Germline CDR1 reads SGHAT; CDR2 reads FQDESV (reference sequence). With V trimmed by 5 bases and J by 6 bases, 4 bases remained unmatched. CDR3 sequence: CASSDRDRGEQYF. CDR3 DNA: TGTGCCAGCAGCGACCGGGACAGGGGCGAGCAGTACTTC.

This clonotype appeared a single time. This chain joins TRBV20-1 and TRBJ1-5, with D unresolved. The CDR3 is 11 amino acids. Trimming stripped 2 bases from V and 5 bases from J, with 4 bases between. Germline V gives CDR1 DFQATT, CDR2 SNEGSKA (reference sequence). Here the CDR3 DNA reads TGCAGTGCTAGACCCCATCAGCCCCAGCATTTT. Translation: CSARPHQPQHF.

The chain employs TRBV5-6 and TRBJ1-5; weak D call: TRBD1 (6 bases). V lost 1 base, J lost 4 bases, and 9 bases lay in between. CDR1 SGHDT and CDR2 YYEEEE come from the germline V gene. The CDR3 runs 14 residues. CDR3 sequence reads: CASSLYQGNQPQHF. CDR3 DNA: TGTGCCAGCAGCTTGTATCAGGGGAATCAGCCCCAGCATTTT.

The V and J genes are TRBV18 and TRBJ2-1; D unresolved. The V gene's germline CDR1 is KGHSH and CDR2 LQKENI. V was trimmed by 1 base and J by 2 bases, leaving 9 bases between them. The CDR3 is 15 amino acids. CDR3 sequence (DNA): TGTGCCAGCTCACCACAGACACACCCCTACAATGAGCAGTTCTTC. This encodes CASSPQTHPYNEQFF.

This clonotype showed up just a few times. This rearrangement joins TRBV12-3 or TRBV12-4 to TRBJ1-2; 12 positions agree with TRBD1. Germline trimming cut 10 bases from V and 5 bases from J; bases unmatched to any gene: 11. The CDR3 has 15 amino acids. The CDR3 bases are TGTGCCACCCCGTTAGGGACAGGGGGCTCATATGGCTACACCTTC. Its translation: CATPLGTGGSYGYTF.

This clonotype was recorded a few times. V and J are TRBV7-6 and TRBJ2-3; TRBD2 matches 9 bases. The CDR3 sequence is 17 residues long. Germline values: CDR1 SGHVS, CDR2 FNYEAQ. V shed 1 base, J shed 0 bases, and the junction held 5 bases outside the gene matches. The CDR3: CASSLGASGMSTDTQYF. The CDR3 DNA reads TGTGCCAGCAGCTTAGGGGCTAGCGGGATGAGCACAGATACGCAGTATTTT.

The rearrangement uses TRBV2 and TRBJ2-7; 7 bases map to TRBD1. The CDR3 consists of 14 residues. The junction had 8 bases not matched to a gene; V was cut back by 5 bases and J by 4 bases. The germline gives CDR1 SNHLY, CDR2 FYNNEI. CDR3 sequence reads: CASSSTGTGYEQYF. The CDR3 nucleotides read TGTGCCAGCAGTTCGACAGGGACGGGGTACGAGCAGTACTTC. The variable domain in full, with the rest retrieved from reference TRBV2 and TRBJ2-7, is EPEVTQTPSHQVTQMGQEVILRCVPISNHLYFYWYRQILGQKVEFLVSFYNNEISEKSEIFDDQFSVERPDGSNFTLKIRSTKLEDSAMYFCASSSTGTGYEQYFGPGTRLTVT.

The chain couples TRBV4-2 to TRBJ2-3; D unresolved. The CDR3 covers 13 residues. Deletions cut 1 base from V and 0 bases from J, with 2 bases between. The V gene's germline CDR1 is LGHNA and CDR2 YNFKEQ. In nucleotides, the CDR3 is TGTGCCAGCAGCCAAGTGAGCACAGATACGCAGTATTTT. Encoded protein: CASSQVSTDTQYF.

In this sample, this clonotype turned up a few times. The rearrangement joins TRBV2 to TRBJ2-1; no reliable D call. CDR3 length: 12 residues. Germline V gene lookup returns CDR1 SNHLY and CDR2 FYNNEI. The ends were cut back, 1 base at V and 6 bases at J, with 4 bases in the middle. Here the CDR3 DNA reads TGTGCCAGCAGTGAAGGGGGCAATGAGCAGTTCTTC. This encodes CASSEGGNEQFF. The whole variable domain, filled in from reference TRBV2 and TRBJ2-1, reads EPEVTQTPSHQVTQMGQEVILRCVPISNHLYFYWYRQILGQKVEFLVSFYNNEISEKSEIFDDQFSVERPDGSNFTLKIRSTKLEDSAMYFCASSEGGNEQFFGPGTRLTVL.

The chain couples TRBV23-1 to TRBJ1-5, with 7 bases lining up with TRBD1. TRBV23-1 is flagged as an ORF with uncertain function. The CDR3 extends over 15 amino acids. The junction had 6 bases not matched to a gene; V was cut back by 4 bases and J by 3 bases. The CDR3 spells CASSPLDRFNQPQHF. CDR3 coding DNA: TGCGCCAGCAGTCCCCTGGACAGGTTCAATCAGCCCCAGCATTTT.